These T cell receptor beta chains were read from a single sample in a study of T cells in Graves' hyperthyroidism and ophthalmopathy. TCRdb called the multiplex PCR reads again in MiXCR, with one record for every CDR3 protein. The sample records around 500,000 distinct CDR3 sequences, approximately 14% being singletons. The material sequenced was blood. The receptors come from a woman younger than 35 with Graves' hyperthyroidism. The CDR3 runs from the conserved cysteine through the conserved F or W. D genes are given only for firm matches. A clone size is listed for some rows: how often the clone was seen (once, few, many), or a class if it is expanded.

j_gene | d_gene | abundance | v_gene | CDR3aa | CDR3nt
TRBJ2-2 | - | few | TRBV10-1 | CASSESLRGELFF | TGCGCCAGCAGTGAGTCACTGCGCGGGGAGCTGTTTTTT
TRBJ2-7 | TRBD2 | many | TRBV6-1 | CASSYGRHEQYF | TGTGCCAGCAGCTACGGGAGGCACGAGCAGTACTTC
TRBJ1-2 | TRBD1 | many | TRBV10-3 | CAITPGQALYGYTF | TGTGCCATCACTCCTGGACAGGCCCTATATGGCTACACCTTC
TRBJ2-2 | - | many | TRBV11-3 | CASSLAGLATGELFF | TGTGCCAGCAGCTTAGCGGGGCTTGCCACCGGGGAGCTGTTTTTT
TRBJ1-3 | - | - | TRBV20-1 | CSARALIGAGNTIYF | TGCAGTGCTAGGGCCCTTATAGGGGCAGGAAACACCATATATTTT
TRBJ1-6 | - | many | TRBV27 | CASSFSGVSYNSPLHF | TGTGCCAGCAGTTTCTCGGGGGTCTCCTATAATTCACCCCTCCACTTT
TRBJ1-5 | - | few | TRBV19 | CASRPSNRVGQPQHF | TGTGCCAGTAGACCATCCAACAGGGTTGGGCAGCCCCAGCATTTT
TRBJ2-6 | - | - | TRBV5-1 | CASSLRRSISGANVLTF | TGCGCCAGCAGCTTACGACGGAGTATCTCTGGGGCCAACGTCCTGACTTTC
TRBJ2-5 | TRBD2 | many | TRBV6-1 | CASSPPPGLAGGRGGETQYF | TGTGCCAGCAGTCCCCCTCCGGGACTAGCGGGAGGGAGAGGTGGAGAGACCCAGTACTTC
TRBJ1-2 | TRBD1 | few | TRBV7-9 | CASSLASGRDRAYNYGYTF | TGTGCCAGCAGCTTAGCGTCAGGCCGGGACAGGGCATACAACTATGGCTACACCTTC
TRBJ1-1 | - | many | TRBV29-1 | CSVDRPENTEAFF | TGCAGCGTTGACCGTCCGGAGAACACTGAAGCTTTCTTT
TRBJ1-4 | TRBD1 | many | TRBV9 | CASSSGQGPTEKLFF | TGTGCCAGCAGCTCGGGACAGGGCCCTACTGAAAAACTGTTTTTT
TRBJ2-2 | - | few | TRBV5-1 | CASSWEIGDGELFF | TGCGCCAGCAGTTGGGAGATCGGGGACGGGGAGCTGTTTTTT
TRBJ2-1 | TRBD2 | - | TRBV24-1 | CATSETSEGSYNEQFF | TGTGCCACCAGTGAAACTAGCGAGGGATCCTACAATGAGCAGTTCTTC
TRBJ2-1 | TRBD2 | many | TRBV7-3 | CASSLRTSGTPYNEQFF | TGTGCCAGCAGCTTACGCACTAGCGGGACGCCCTACAATGAGCAGTTCTTC
TRBJ2-3 | TRBD2 | many | TRBV6-4 | CASSDVGGSADTQYF | TGTGCCAGCAGTGACGTGGGCGGGAGCGCAGATACGCAGTATTTT
TRBJ2-3 | - | few | TRBV7-7 | CASSLTGFRTDTQYF | TGTGCTAGCAGCTTAACCGGGTTCCGCACAGATACGCAGTATTTT
TRBJ1-1 | - | - | TRBV20-1 | CSASLQKSEAFF | TGCAGTGCTAGTCTCCAAAAGTCTGAAGCTTTCTTT
TRBJ1-1 | - | many | TRBV29-1 | CSTCRDLNTEAFF | TGCAGCACTTGCCGGGATCTCAACACTGAAGCTTTCTTT
TRBJ2-5 | TRBD2 | - | TRBV24-1 | CATSSAGGKETQYF | TGTGCCACCAGTTCAGCGGGGGGAAAAGAGACCCAGTACTTC
TRBJ1-1 | - | many | TRBV5-1 | CASSVSGLTNTEAFF | TGCGCCAGCAGCGTCTCCGGGTTGACGAACACTGAAGCTTTCTTT
TRBJ2-1 | - | many | TRBV24-1 | CATRGAGNEQFF | TGTGCCACCAGAGGGGCGGGGAATGAGCAGTTCTTC
TRBJ2-3 | TRBD2 | many | TRBV20-1 | CSARDEREYSTDTQYF | TGCAGTGCTAGAGATGAGCGGGAGTATAGCACAGATACGCAGTATTTT
TRBJ1-1 | - | many | TRBV12-5 | CASGFSSAATQAFF | TGTGCTAGTGGTTTTTCTTCGGCGGCAACCCAGGCTTTCTTT
TRBJ2-7 | TRBD2 | many | TRBV12-3/TRBV12-4 | CASSPPSGRINEQYF | TGTGCCAGCAGCCCGCCCAGCGGGAGAATCAACGAGCAGTACTTC
TRBJ2-5 | TRBD2 | many | TRBV20-1 | CSARDQGLAGNVGETQYF | TGCAGTGCTAGAGATCAGGGACTAGCGGGAAATGTCGGAGAGACCCAGTACTTC
TRBJ2-1 | - | few | TRBV11-2 | CASSFGRVGGEQFF | TGTGCCAGCAGCTTCGGGAGAGTCGGTGGAGAGCAGTTCTTC
TRBJ2-5 | TRBD2 | - | TRBV19 | CASTGTGLDSPKQETQYF | TGTGCCAGTACCGGAACGGGACTAGACAGCCCGAAACAAGAGACCCAGTACTTC
TRBJ2-3 | TRBD1 | - | TRBV6-1 | CASSHGQGPDTQYF | TGTGCCAGCAGTCATGGACAGGGTCCAGATACGCAGTATTTT
TRBJ2-7 | TRBD2 | many | TRBV4-1 | CASSQLAGGSSYEQYF | TGCGCCAGCAGCCAACTAGCGGGAGGGAGCTCCTACGAGCAGTACTTC
TRBJ1-2 | - | - | TRBV9 | CASSVAPGDDYGYTF | TGTGCCAGCAGCGTCGCCCCCGGGGACGACTATGGCTACACCTTC
TRBJ2-3 | TRBD2 | - | TRBV5-4 | CASSSPAGGSTDTQYF | TGTGCCAGCAGCTCTCCAGCGGGAGGGAGCACAGATACGCAGTATTTT
TRBJ1-2 | - | few | TRBV12-3/TRBV12-4 | CASSVRVGYGYTF | TGTGCCAGCAGTGTCAGGGTAGGGTATGGCTACACCTTC
TRBJ2-7 | TRBD2 | - | TRBV19 | CASTNAGGIPYEQYF | TGTGCCAGTACCAATGCGGGGGGTATTCCCTACGAGCAGTACTTC
TRBJ2-1 | - | many | TRBV7-2 | CASSPDLGREQFF | TGTGCCAGCAGCCCCGACCTGGGAAGGGAGCAGTTCTTC
TRBJ2-3 | - | - | TRBV6-2/TRBV6-3 | CASSYSRGTDTQYF | TGTGCCAGCAGTTACAGTCGGGGCACAGATACGCAGTATTTT
TRBJ2-1 | - | - | TRBV30 | CAWSPNYNEQFF | TGTGCCTGGAGTCCAAACTACAATGAGCAGTTCTTC
TRBJ1-5 | TRBD1 | few | TRBV12-3/TRBV12-4 | CASSPGQGSRAQHF | TGTGCCAGCAGCCCGGGACAGGGGAGTAGGGCCCAGCATTTT
TRBJ1-1 | - | many | TRBV4-1 | CASSQGFGGKNTEAFF | TGCGCCAGCAGCCAAGGTTTCGGCGGGAAGAACACTGAAGCTTTCTTT
TRBJ2-7 | - | many | TRBV19 | CASRLRDISYEQYF | TGTGCCAGTAGGCTTCGGGACATATCCTACGAGCAGTACTTC
TRBJ1-1 | - | many | TRBV6-1 | CASSETGGNTEAFF | TGTGCCAGCAGTGAAACGGGGGGGAACACTGAAGCTTTCTTT
TRBJ1-1 | - | few | TRBV19 | CASSPLTVNTEAFF | TGTGCCAGTAGTCCGCTGACGGTGAACACTGAAGCTTTCTTT
TRBJ2-2 | - | - | TRBV20-1 | CSASSGETGELFF | TGCAGTGCTTCCTCAGGGGAAACCGGGGAGCTGTTTTTT
TRBJ2-7 | TRBD2 | few | TRBV5-8 | CASSFLIQREGTSYEQYF | TGTGCCAGCAGCTTTTTAATCCAGCGGGAGGGTACTTCCTACGAGCAGTACTTC
TRBJ2-5 | - | many | TRBV12-3/TRBV12-4 | CASSLWGVETQYF | TGTGCCAGCAGTTTATGGGGGGTGGAGACCCAGTACTTC
TRBJ2-1 | - | many | TRBV11-3 | CASSHRGPGDEQFF | TGTGCCAGCAGCCATAGGGGCCCAGGGGATGAGCAGTTCTTC
TRBJ1-5 | - | - | TRBV28 | CASSLLGDRNQPQHF | TGTGCCAGCAGTTTGTTAGGGGACCGCAATCAGCCCCAGCATTTT
TRBJ1-2 | TRBD1 | few | TRBV12-3/TRBV12-4 | CASRSTGGGRGYTF | TGTGCCAGCAGATCCACAGGGGGCGGTAGGGGCTACACCTTC
TRBJ1-2 | - | many | TRBV6-5 | CASSYSRQGEYGYTF | TGTGCCAGCAGTTACTCGCGGCAGGGTGAATATGGCTACACCTTC